Listed below are T cell receptor beta chains from one sample, sequenced in a study of blood T cell repertoires in COVID-19. The repertoire was sequenced with immunoSEQ multiplex PCR; TCRdb's copy has only in-frame clones and lacks some. Of around 150,000 clones listed, 70% to 90% were seen once; the top ten hold approximately 5%. Sequencing used peripheral blood. The receptors were gathered from a woman aged 50 to 60 with acute or convalescent COVID-19. CDR3s include the opening cysteine and the closing phenylalanine or tryptophan. The order of the fields is D gene, J gene, clone size, V gene, CDR3 DNA, CDR3 protein. The D gene is left open where the match is weak. Clone size is given for some rows only: seen once, a few or many times, or a class if the clone is expanded.

D gene: TRBD1; J gene: TRBJ1-1; clone size: NA; V gene: TRBV11-2; CDR3 DNA: TGTGCCAGCAGCCCGGCGCGACAGGGGGCGCCCCCCTTT; CDR3 protein: CASSPARQGAPPF
D gene: NA; J gene: TRBJ2-3; clone size: NA; V gene: TRBV7-9; CDR3 DNA: TGTGCCAGCAGCCAGGAGGTCACAGATACGCAGTATTTT; CDR3 protein: CASSQEVTDTQYF
D gene: NA; J gene: TRBJ2-3; clone size: NA; V gene: TRBV11-1; CDR3 DNA: TGTGCCAGCAGCTTCAACACAGATACGCAGTATTTT; CDR3 protein: CASSFNTDTQYF
D gene: NA; J gene: TRBJ2-1; clone size: once; V gene: TRBV4-2; CDR3 DNA: TGTGCCAGCAGCCAAGATGGACAGAGCTCCTACAATGAGCAGTTCTTC; CDR3 protein: CASSQDGQSSYNEQFF
D gene: NA; J gene: TRBJ1-1; clone size: NA; V gene: TRBV5-1; CDR3 DNA: TGCGCCAGCAGCTTCAGACAGTTAAACACTGAAGCTTTCTTT; CDR3 protein: CASSFRQLNTEAFF
D gene: TRBD1; J gene: TRBJ2-7; clone size: NA; V gene: TRBV27; CDR3 DNA: TGTGCCAGCAGTTTAATCCCGACAGGGGGATCCTACGAGCAGTACTTC; CDR3 protein: CASSLIPTGGSYEQYF
D gene: NA; J gene: TRBJ1-5; clone size: NA; V gene: TRBV11-2; CDR3 DNA: TGTGCCAGCAGTGGTACGCGGGAGACCCAGCATTTT; CDR3 protein: CASSGTRETQHF
D gene: TRBD1; J gene: TRBJ1-1; clone size: once; V gene: TRBV9; CDR3 DNA: TGTGCCAGCAGCGCCCGACAGGGAAACATGAACACTGAAGCTTTCTTT; CDR3 protein: CASSARQGNMNTEAFF
D gene: NA; J gene: TRBJ1-5; clone size: once; V gene: TRBV9; CDR3 DNA: TGTGCCAGCAGCGTAGGAGGTAGCAATCAGCCCCAGCATTTT; CDR3 protein: CASSVGGSNQPQHF
D gene: TRBD1; J gene: TRBJ1-5; clone size: NA; V gene: TRBV6-5; CDR3 DNA: TGTGCCACGCAAGAGGGGGCGACTGATCAGCCCCAGCATTTT; CDR3 protein: CATQEGATDQPQHF
D gene: NA; J gene: TRBJ1-3; clone size: few; V gene: TRBV3-1/TRBV3-2; CDR3 DNA: TGTGCCAGCAGCCAAGAACACAGTGTCGGAAACACCATATATTTT; CDR3 protein: CASSQEHSVGNTIYF